The clone carrying this TCR beta chain was counted at least ten times. This entry comes from a study of early T cells in non-severe SARS-CoV-2 infection. Study overall: The authors sequenced bulk RNA from unsorted whole blood, leaving chains unpaired.

The protocol attached unique molecular identifiers to individual cDNA molecules. TCRdb re-derived calls from the 5' RACE reads in MiXCR, one entry per CDR3 protein. The table includes more than 25,000 distinct CDR3 sequences, approximately 6% detected once. The CDR3 is made up of 13 amino acids. V gave up 5 bases and J gave up 6 bases, with 11 bases separating them. CDR1 SGHTA and CDR2 FQGNSA come from the germline V gene. The TCR was taken from an adult who was a healthcare worker with PCR-confirmed SARS-CoV-2 infection or an uninfected control (not recorded which). The sequenced sample was whole blood. The rearrangement uses TRBV7-2 and TRBJ1-5; D is unresolved. The CDR3 region is CASSPDQIQPQHF. As DNA, the CDR3 is TGTGCCAGCAGCCCCGACCAGATTCAGCCCCAGCATTTT.